The 20 T cell receptor beta chains in this list originate from one sample, sequenced in a study of T cell responses to AZD1222 COVID-19 vaccine. Data came from immunoSEQ multiplex PCR; TCRdb stores just in-frame clones and leaves some out. The sample has about 51,000 clones, approximately 90% seen once; the top ten hold more than 0.95%. This specimen was peripheral blood, taken 28 days after the second AZD1222 dose. Every receptor here comes from an adult who received the AZD1222 COVID-19 vaccine.

This rearrangement joins TRBV4-1 to TRBJ2-1; 13 bases are a match to TRBD2. The CDR3 is 16 amino acids. V trimming: 3 bases; J trimming: 9 bases; junction bases outside the gene matches: 8. The V gene's germline CDR1 is MGHRA and CDR2 YSYEKL. The DNA for the CDR3 is TGCGCCAGCAGCCAGCCCCGGACTAGCGGGGGAGGTGAGCAGTTCTTC. Amino acid sequence: CASSQPRTSGGGEQFF.

Only one count was recorded for this clone. As DNA, the CDR3 is TGTGCCAGCAGCTCTACAGACCCCGGGACTAGCGGGAGGTACAATGAGCAGTTCTTC. Translated, it gives CASSSTDPGTSGRYNEQFF. This chain uses TRBV7-9 with TRBJ2-1; the match to TRBD2 covers 15 bases. Germline CDR1 SEHNR, CDR2 FQNEAQ (reference sequence). CDR3 length: 19 amino acids. V shed 4 bases, J shed 4 bases, and the junction held 11 bases outside the gene matches.

The chain recombines TRBV30 with TRBJ1-5; 9 positions match TRBD1. J gave up 6 bases and V 3 bases, and 6 bases lay outside the gene matches. The CDR3 runs 14 residues. Germline V lookup: CDR1 GTSNPN, CDR2 SVGIG (reference sequence). For the CDR3, the DNA is TGTGCCTGGAGCGCACAGGGGGCTCTTCAGCCCCAGCATTTT. It specifies CAWSAQGALQPQHF.

V usage is TRBV5-1 and J usage is TRBJ2-5; D is perhaps TRBD2 (5 bases). In germline, CDR1 is SGHRS, CDR2 YFSETQ. The CDR3 has 17 amino acids. Trimming cost V 2 bases and J 5 bases, with 22 bases left between them. In DNA, the CDR3 is TGCGCCAGCAGCTTCAACCTCGTTGGACTGCCCGAGGAGACCCAGTACTTC. Encoded protein: CASSFNLVGLPEETQYF.

V usage is TRBV6-5 and J usage is TRBJ1-2; D gene unclear. The V gene's germline CDR1 is MNHEY and CDR2 SVGAGI. Between the trimmed V and J ends, which lost 0 bases and 1 base, there was a span of 9 bases. The CDR3 length is 15 residues. CDR3 DNA: TGTGCCAGCAGTTACTCAGGCGCAGATAACTATGGCTACACCTTC. Its protein product is CASSYSGADNYGYTF.

The chain has TRBV6-5 and TRBJ2-7; 8 bases match TRBD2. J gave up 4 bases and V 10 bases, and 12 bases lay outside the gene matches. CDR1 is MNHEY, CDR2 SVGAGI, per germline. The CDR3 has 14 residues. As DNA, the CDR3 is TGTGCCACCCGAAGGTTAGCGGGAACATACGAGCAGTACTTC. Its protein is CATRRLAGTYEQYF.

This chain uses TRBV28 with TRBJ2-7, with D hard to call. Trimming removed 6 bases at V and 2 bases at J, with 11 bases between. The CDR3 has 13 residues. Germline CDR1 MDHEN, CDR2 SYDVKM. CDR3 nucleotide sequence: TGTGCCAGCAGAGGAGCTAACACCTACGAGCAGTACTTC. Its translation: CASRGANTYEQYF.

This clone has just one count. V and J are TRBV19 and TRBJ2-3; 7 bases agree with TRBD1. The CDR3 length is 14 residues. V lost 3 bases to trimming and J lost 4 bases; unmatched junction nucleotides: 4. CDR1 is LNHDA, CDR2 SQIVND, per germline (reference sequence). DNA of the CDR3: TGTGCCAGTAGTATTACAGGGGACCCAGATACGCAGTATTTT. Its translation is CASSITGDPDTQYF.

The rearrangement links TRBV29-1 to TRBJ2-1; no firm D call. Looked up from germline, CDR1 is SQVTM and CDR2 is ANQGSEA. With 4 bases removed from V and 8 bases from J, the gap between germline ends came to 6 bases. The CDR3 is 10 amino acids. The CDR3 nucleotides read TGCAGCGTTGGTCGGGATGAGCAGTTCTTC. This sequence encodes CSVGRDEQFF.

This clone was detected once. The gene calls are TRBV7-2 and TRBJ2-6; no firm D call. CDR3 length equals 17 residues. CDR1 SGHTA and CDR2 FQGNSA come from the germline V gene. Trimming took 5 bases from V and 2 from J, leaving 16 bases between them. The CDR3 DNA reads as TGTGCCAGCAGCCCCAGAGGCCTCTTGGCTGGGGCCAACGTCCTGACTTTC. This codes for CASSPRGLLAGANVLTF.

The chain carries TRBV4-1 and TRBJ1-3; D not certain. The CDR3 has 13 residues. The V end lost 5 bases, the J end lost 8 bases, and 13 bases lay between the germline ends. Per the germline V gene, CDR1 is MGHRA and CDR2 is YSYEKL. CDR3 amino acids: CASSILGRHTIYF. The CDR3 DNA follows: TGCGCCAGCAGCATCCTAGGGCGGCACACCATATATTTT.

The V gene is TRBV4-3, the J gene TRBJ2-2; weak D call: TRBD2 (6 bases). Trimming took off 4 bases at V and 6 bases at J, with 27 bases between the two ends. The CDR3 sequence is 19 residues long. Germline assignment: CDR1 LGHNA and CDR2 YSLEER. CDR3 nucleotide sequence: TGCGCCAGCAGCCCTCACCCGGGGGTGGGAGTGATTCTCGCCGGGGAGCTGTTTTTT. This encodes CASSPHPGVGVILAGELFF.

This clone was counted once. The gene calls are TRBV9 and TRBJ1-3; unclear D gene. The V gene's germline CDR1 is SGDLS and CDR2 YYNGEE. Trimming pared 2 bases from V and 0 bases from J, leaving 6 bases between. CDR3 length: 14 amino acids. CDR3 sequence: CASSVSTSGNTIYF. CDR3 sequence (DNA): TGTGCCAGCAGCGTCTCCACCTCTGGAAACACCATATATTTT.

The chain is built from TRBV7-6 and TRBJ2-2; the D gene is possibly TRBD1 (6 bases). The ends were cut back, 6 bases at V and 6 bases at J, with 11 bases in the middle. Per the germline V gene, CDR1 is SGHVS and CDR2 is FNYEAQ. The CDR3 is 13 amino acids. The CDR3 is CASSSGVAGELFF. Written as DNA, the CDR3 is TGTGCCAGCAGTTCAGGGGTTGCCGGGGAGCTGTTTTTT.

V and J are TRBV6-1 and TRBJ2-7, with a possible D match to TRBD2 (6 bases). The CDR3 is 15 amino acids. V lost 3 bases, J lost 5 bases, and 17 bases lay in between. Germline CDR1 MNHNS, CDR2 SASEGT. CDR3 sequence (DNA): TGTGCCAGCAGTGAGGGTGGAGGGAGGAGGAACGAGCAGTACTTC. Residues: CASSEGGGRRNEQYF.

The V and J genes are TRBV10-3 and TRBJ2-7; tentative D call: TRBD1 (6 bases). The CDR3 extends over 13 amino acids. CDR1 is ENHRY and CDR2 is SYGVKD in the germline V gene. V was trimmed by 2 bases and J by 5 bases, leaving 10 bases between them. The CDR3 is CAISERQDDEQYF. The CDR3 DNA sequence: TGTGCCATCAGTGAGAGACAGGATGACGAGCAGTACTTC.

This chain uses TRBV5-1 with TRBJ2-7; D not certain. Trimming left V 1 base short and J 5 bases short, with 13 bases between. This CDR3 is 14 amino acids long. Germline CDR1 and CDR2: SGHRS and YFSETQ. The CDR3 sequence: CASSLTPGPHEQYF. The DNA of the CDR3 is TGCGCCAGCAGCTTGACCCCAGGTCCCCACGAGCAGTACTTC.

CDR3 sequence reads: CASSFGRGNSPLHF. The CDR3 DNA sequence: TGTGCCAGCAGCTTCGGCAGGGGAAATTCACCCCTCCACTTT. This chain uses TRBV7-2 with TRBJ1-6, with D possibly matching TRBD1 (6 bases). Germline CDR1 reads SGHTA; CDR2 reads FQGNSA. This CDR3 region has 14 residues. V gave up 3 bases and J gave up 7 bases, with 10 bases separating them.

This sequence joins TRBV4-3 and TRBJ2-7; D ambiguous. Deletions cut 4 bases from V and 5 bases from J, with 12 bases between. CDR3 length equals 13 residues. Germline V gene lookup returns CDR1 LGHNA and CDR2 YSLEER. The CDR3 region has the DNA TGCGCCAGCAGCCCCCTAATTGGGGACGAGCAGTACTTC. This sequence encodes CASSPLIGDEQYF.

This clone was observed a handful of times. The rearrangement uses TRBV5-1 and TRBJ1-6; D call uncertain. The CDR3 consists of 15 residues. Looked up from germline, CDR1 is SGHRS and CDR2 is YFSETQ. Trimming took off 0 bases at V and 8 bases at J, with 12 bases between the two ends. The CDR3 protein is CASSLAGGFDSPLHF. The DNA of the CDR3 is TGCGCCAGCAGCTTGGCGGGTGGCTTTGATTCACCCCTCCACTTT.